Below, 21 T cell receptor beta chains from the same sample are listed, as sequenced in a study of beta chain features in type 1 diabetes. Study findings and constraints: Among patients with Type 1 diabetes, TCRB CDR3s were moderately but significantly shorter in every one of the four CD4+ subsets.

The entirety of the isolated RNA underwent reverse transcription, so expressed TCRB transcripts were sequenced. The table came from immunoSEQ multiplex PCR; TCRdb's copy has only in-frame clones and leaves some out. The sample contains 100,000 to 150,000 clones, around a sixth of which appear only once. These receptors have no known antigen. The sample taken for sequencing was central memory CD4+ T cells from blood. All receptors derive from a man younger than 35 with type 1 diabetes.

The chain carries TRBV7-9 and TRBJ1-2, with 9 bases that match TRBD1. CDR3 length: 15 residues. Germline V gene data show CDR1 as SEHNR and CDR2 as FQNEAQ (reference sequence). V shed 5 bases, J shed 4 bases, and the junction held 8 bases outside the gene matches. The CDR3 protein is CASSLGGQGPYGYTF. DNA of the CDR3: TGTGCCAGCAGCCTTGGGGGACAGGGTCCCTATGGCTACACCTTC.

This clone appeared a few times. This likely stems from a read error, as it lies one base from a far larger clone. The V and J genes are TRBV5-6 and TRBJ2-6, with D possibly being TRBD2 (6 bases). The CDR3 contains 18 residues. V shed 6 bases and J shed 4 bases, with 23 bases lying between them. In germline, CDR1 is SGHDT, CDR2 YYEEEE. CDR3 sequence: CASTAPGTPEGGANVLTF. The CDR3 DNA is TGTGCCAGCACCGCACCCGGGACTCCTGAGGGAGGGGCCAACGTCCTGACTTTC.

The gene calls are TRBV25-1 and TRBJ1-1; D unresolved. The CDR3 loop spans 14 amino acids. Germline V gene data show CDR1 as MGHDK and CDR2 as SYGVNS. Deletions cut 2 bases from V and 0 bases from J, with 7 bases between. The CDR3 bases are TGTGCCAGCAGTGAACGCCGAGTGAACACTGAAGCTTTCTTT. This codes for CASSERRVNTEAFF.

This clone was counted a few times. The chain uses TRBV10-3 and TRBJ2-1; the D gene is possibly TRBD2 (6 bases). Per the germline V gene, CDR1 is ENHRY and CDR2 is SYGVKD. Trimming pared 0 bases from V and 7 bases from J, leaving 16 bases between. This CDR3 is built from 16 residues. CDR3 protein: CAISESGQGGTNEQFF. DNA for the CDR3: TGTGCCATCAGTGAGTCGGGGCAGGGCGGGACGAATGAGCAGTTCTTC.

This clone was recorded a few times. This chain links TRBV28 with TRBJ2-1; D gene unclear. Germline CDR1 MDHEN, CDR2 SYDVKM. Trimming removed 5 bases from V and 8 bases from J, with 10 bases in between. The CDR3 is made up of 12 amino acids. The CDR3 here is CASSPSFYEQFF. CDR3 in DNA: TGTGCCAGCAGTCCAAGCTTCTATGAGCAGTTCTTC.

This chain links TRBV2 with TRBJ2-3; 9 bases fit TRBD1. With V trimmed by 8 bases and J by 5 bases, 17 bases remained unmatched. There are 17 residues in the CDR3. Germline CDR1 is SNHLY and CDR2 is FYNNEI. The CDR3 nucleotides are TGTGCCAGCCCGAGCGATACAGGGGGCTATACACAAGATACGCAGTATTTT. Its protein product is CASPSDTGGYTQDTQYF. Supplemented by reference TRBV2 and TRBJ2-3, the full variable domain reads EPEVTQTPSHQVTQMGQEVILRCVPISNHLYFYWYRQILGQKVEFLVSFYNNEISEKSEIFDDQFSVERPDGSNFTLKIRSTKLEDSAMYFCASPSDTGGYTQDTQYFGPGTRLTVL.

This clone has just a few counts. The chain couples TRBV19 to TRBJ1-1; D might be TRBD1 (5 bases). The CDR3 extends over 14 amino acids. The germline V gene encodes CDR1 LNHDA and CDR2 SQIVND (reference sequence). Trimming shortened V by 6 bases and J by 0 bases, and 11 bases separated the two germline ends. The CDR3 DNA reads TGTGCCAGTAGCCAGACAGATATGAACACTGAAGCTTTCTTT. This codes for CASSQTDMNTEAFF.

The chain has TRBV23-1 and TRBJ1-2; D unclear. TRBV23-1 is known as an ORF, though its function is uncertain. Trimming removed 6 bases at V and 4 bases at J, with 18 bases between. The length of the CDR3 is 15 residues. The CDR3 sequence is CASSPGLDGFYGYTF. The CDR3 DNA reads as TGCGCCAGCAGCCCCGGGCTGGACGGGTTCTATGGCTACACCTTC.

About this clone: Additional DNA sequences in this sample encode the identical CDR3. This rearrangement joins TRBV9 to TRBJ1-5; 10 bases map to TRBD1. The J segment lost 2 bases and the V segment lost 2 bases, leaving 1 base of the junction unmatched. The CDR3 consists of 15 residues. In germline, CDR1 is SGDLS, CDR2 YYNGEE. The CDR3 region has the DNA TGTGCCAGCAGCGTCGGGACAGGGGGCAATCAGCCCCAGCATTTT. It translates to CASSVGTGGNQPQHF.

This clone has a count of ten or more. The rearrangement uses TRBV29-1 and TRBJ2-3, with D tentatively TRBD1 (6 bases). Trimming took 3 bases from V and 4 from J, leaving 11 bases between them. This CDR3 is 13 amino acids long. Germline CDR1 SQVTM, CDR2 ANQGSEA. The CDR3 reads CSVDPDSPDTQYF. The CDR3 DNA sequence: TGCAGCGTTGATCCGGACAGCCCAGATACGCAGTATTTT.

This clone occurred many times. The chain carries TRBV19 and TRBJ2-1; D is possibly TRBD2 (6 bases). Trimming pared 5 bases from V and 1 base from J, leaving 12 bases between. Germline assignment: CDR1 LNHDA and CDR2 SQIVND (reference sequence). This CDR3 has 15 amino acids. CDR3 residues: CASSHLAASYNEQFF. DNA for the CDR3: TGTGCCAGTAGTCATTTAGCGGCATCCTACAATGAGCAGTTCTTC. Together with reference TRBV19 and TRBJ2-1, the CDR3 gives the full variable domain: DGGITQSPKYLFRKEGQNVTLSCEQNLNHDAMYWYRQDPGQGLRLIYYSQIVNDFQKGDIAEGYSVSREKKESFPLTVTSAQKNPTAFYLCASSHLAASYNEQFFGPGTRLTVL.

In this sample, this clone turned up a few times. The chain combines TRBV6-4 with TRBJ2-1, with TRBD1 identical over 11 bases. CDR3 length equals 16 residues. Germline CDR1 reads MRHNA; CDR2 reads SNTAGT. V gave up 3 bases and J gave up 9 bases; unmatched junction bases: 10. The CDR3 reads CASSDRPGQGVAEQFF. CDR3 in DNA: TGTGCCAGCAGTGATAGACCGGGACAGGGGGTTGCTGAGCAGTTCTTC.

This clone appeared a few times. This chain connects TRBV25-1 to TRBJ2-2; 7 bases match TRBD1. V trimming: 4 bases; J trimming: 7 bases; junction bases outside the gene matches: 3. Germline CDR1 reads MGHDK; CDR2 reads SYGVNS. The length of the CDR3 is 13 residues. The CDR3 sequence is CASSGQGGGELFF. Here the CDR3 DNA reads TGTGCCAGCAGTGGACAGGGCGGCGGGGAGCTGTTTTTT. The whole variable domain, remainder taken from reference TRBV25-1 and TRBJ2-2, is EADIYQTPRYLVIGTGKKITLECSQTMGHDKMYWYQQDPGMELHLIHYSYGVNSTEKGDLSSESTVSRIRTEHFPLTLESARPSHTSQYLCASSGQGGGELFFGEGSRLTVL.

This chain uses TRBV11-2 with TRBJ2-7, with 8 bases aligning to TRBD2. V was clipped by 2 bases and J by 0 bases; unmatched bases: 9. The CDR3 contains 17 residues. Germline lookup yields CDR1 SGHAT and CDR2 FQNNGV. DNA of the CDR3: TGTGCCAGCAGCTTATTAACTAGCGGACTTGCCTCCTACGAGCAGTACTTC. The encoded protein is CASSLLTSGLASYEQYF.

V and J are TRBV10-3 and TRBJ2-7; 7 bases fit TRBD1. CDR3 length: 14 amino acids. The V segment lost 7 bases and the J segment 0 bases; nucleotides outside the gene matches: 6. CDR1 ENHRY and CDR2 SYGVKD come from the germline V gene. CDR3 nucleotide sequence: TGTGCCATCACTAACCGGGACAGCTCCTACGAGCAGTACTTC. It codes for CAITNRDSSYEQYF.

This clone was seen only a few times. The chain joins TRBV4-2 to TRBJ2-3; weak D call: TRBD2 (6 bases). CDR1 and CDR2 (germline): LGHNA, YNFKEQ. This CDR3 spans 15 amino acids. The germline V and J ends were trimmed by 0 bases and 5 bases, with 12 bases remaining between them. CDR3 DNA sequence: TGTGCCAGCAGCCAAGATCGGGCTAGCGAAGATACGCAGTATTTT. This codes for CASSQDRASEDTQYF.

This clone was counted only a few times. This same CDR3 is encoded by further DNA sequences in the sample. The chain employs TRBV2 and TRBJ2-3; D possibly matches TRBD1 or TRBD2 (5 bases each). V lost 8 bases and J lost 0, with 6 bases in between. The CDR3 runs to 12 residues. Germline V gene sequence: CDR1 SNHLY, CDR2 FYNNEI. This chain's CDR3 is CASGGSTDTQYF. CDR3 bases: TGTGCCAGCGGGGGAAGCACAGATACGCAGTATTTT. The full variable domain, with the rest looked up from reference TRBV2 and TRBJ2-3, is EPEVTQTPSHQVTQMGQEVILRCVPISNHLYFYWYRQILGQKVEFLVSFYNNEISEKSEIFDDQFSVERPDGSNFTLKIRSTKLEDSAMYFCASGGSTDTQYFGPGTRLTVL.

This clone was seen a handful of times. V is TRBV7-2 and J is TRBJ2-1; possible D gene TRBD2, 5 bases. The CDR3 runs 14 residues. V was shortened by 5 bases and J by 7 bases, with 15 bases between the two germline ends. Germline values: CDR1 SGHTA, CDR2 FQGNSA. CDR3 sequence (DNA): TGTGCCAGCAGCCCTACCCTTAGCGTGAATGAGCAGTTCTTC. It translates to CASSPTLSVNEQFF.

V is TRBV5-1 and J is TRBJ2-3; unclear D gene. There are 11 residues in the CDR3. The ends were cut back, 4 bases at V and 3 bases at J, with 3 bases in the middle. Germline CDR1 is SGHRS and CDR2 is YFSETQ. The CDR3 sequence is CASSLTDTQYF. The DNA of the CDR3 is TGCGCCAGCAGCCTTACAGATACGCAGTATTTT.

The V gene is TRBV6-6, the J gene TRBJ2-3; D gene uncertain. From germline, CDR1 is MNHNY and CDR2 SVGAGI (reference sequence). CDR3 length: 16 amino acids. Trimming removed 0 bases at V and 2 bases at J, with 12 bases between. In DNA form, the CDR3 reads TGTGCCAGCAGTTACTCGAGTTCGGGCCCCACAGATACGCAGTATTTT. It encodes CASSYSSSGPTDTQYF.

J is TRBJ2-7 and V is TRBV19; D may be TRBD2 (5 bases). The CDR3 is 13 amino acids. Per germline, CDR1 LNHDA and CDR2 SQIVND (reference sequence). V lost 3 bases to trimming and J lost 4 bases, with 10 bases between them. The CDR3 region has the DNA TGTGCCAGTAGTATGGCGGGTGCGTACGAGCAGTACTTC. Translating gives CASSMAGAYEQYF.